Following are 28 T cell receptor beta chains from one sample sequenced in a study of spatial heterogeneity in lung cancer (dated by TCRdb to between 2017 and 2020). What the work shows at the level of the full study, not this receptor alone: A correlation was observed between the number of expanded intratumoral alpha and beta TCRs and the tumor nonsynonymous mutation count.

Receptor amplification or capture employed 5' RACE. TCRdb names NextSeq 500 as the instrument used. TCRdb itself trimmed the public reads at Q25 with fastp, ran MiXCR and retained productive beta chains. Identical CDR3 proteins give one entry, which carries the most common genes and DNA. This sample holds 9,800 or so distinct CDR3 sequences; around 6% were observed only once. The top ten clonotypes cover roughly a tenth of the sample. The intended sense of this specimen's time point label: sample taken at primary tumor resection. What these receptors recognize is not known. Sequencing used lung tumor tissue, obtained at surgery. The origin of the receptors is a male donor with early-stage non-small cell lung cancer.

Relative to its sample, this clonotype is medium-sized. The chain's CDR3 is CSVQGQQNTEAFF. The CDR3 DNA reads TGCAGCGTTCAAGGACAGCAGAACACTGAAGCTTTCTTT. The V gene is TRBV29-1, the J gene TRBJ1-1, with D perhaps TRBD1 (6 bases). The CDR3 has 13 amino acids. V lost 5 bases and J lost 1, with 11 bases in between. The germline gives CDR1 SQVTM, CDR2 ANQGSEA.

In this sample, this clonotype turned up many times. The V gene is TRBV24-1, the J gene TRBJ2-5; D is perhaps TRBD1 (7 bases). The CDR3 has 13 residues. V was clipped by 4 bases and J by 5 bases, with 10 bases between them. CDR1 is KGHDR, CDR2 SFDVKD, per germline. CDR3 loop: CATSEQGRETQYF. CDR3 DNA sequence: TGTGCCACCAGTGAACAGGGGAGGGAGACCCAGTACTTC.

The CDR3, as DNA: TGTGCCAGCAGTGAAGACTTCCTGAACACTGAAGCTTTCTTT. Protein product: CASSEDFLNTEAFF. J is TRBJ1-1 and V is TRBV6-1; D gene uncertain. Trimming took off 1 base at V and 0 bases at J, with 6 bases between the two ends. CDR1 MNHNS and CDR2 SASEGT come from the germline V gene. The CDR3 is 14 residues long.

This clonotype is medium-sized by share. In nucleotides, the CDR3 is TGTGCCTTCGACAGGGGGCGGAGGAACACTGAAGCTTTCTTT. It is translated as CAFDRGRRNTEAFF. J is TRBJ1-1 and V is TRBV30, with TRBD1 identical over 10 bases. CDR1 and CDR2 (germline): GTSNPN, SVGIG (reference sequence). The V gene end was trimmed by 7 bases and the J gene end by 1 base; junction bases not matched to a gene: 6. The CDR3 consists of 14 residues. The variable domain in full, completed from reference TRBV30 and TRBJ1-1, reads SQTIHQWPATLVQPVGSPLSLECTVEGTSNPNLYWYRQAAGRGLQLLFYSVGIGQISSEVPQNLSASRPQDRQFILSSKKLLLSDSGFYLCAFDRGRRNTEAFFGQGTRLTVV.

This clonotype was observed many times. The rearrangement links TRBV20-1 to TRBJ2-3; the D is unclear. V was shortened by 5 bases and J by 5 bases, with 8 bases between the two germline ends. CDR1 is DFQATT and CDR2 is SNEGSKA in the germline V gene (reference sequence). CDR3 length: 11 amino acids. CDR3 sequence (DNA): TGCAGTGCTCCACCTAAAGATACGCAGTATTTT. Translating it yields CSAPPKDTQYF.

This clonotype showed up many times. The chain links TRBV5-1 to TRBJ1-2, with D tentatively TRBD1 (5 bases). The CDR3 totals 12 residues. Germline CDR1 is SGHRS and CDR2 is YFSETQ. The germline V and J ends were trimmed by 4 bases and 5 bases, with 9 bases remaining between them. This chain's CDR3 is CASSMGEYGYTF. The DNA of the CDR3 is TGCGCCAGCAGCATGGGGGAATATGGCTACACCTTC.

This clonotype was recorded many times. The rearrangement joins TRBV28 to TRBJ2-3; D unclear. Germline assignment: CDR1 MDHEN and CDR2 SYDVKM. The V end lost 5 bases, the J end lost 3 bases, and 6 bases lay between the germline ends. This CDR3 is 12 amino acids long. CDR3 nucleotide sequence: TGTGCCAGCAGTATCCAAACAGATACGCAGTATTTT. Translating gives CASSIQTDTQYF.

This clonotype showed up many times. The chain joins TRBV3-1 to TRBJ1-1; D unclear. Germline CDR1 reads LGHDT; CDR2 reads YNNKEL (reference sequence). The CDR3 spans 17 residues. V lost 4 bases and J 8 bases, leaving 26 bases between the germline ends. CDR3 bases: TGTGCCAGCAGCCTGTCAGGACCACCCGGGGAGGGCTCGGAAGCTTTCTTT. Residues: CASSLSGPPGEGSEAFF.

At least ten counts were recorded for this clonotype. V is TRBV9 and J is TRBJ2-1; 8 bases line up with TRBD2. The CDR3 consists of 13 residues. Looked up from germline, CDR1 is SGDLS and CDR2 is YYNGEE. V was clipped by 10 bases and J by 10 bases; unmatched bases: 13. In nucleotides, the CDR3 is TGTGCCTGCTCCTCCGGGACTAGGGGCGAGCAGTTCTTC. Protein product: CACSSGTRGEQFF.

The CDR3 loop is CASSYGASSPLHF. The CDR3 DNA reads as TGTGCCAGCAGTTATGGGGCCAGTTCACCCCTCCACTTT. The rearrangement joins TRBV6-2 or TRBV6-3 to TRBJ1-6; the D gene is possibly TRBD1 (5 bases). Trimming stripped 3 bases from V and 9 bases from J, with 9 bases between. Germline-derived CDR1 and CDR2 are MNHEY and SVGEGT. The CDR3 loop spans 13 amino acids.

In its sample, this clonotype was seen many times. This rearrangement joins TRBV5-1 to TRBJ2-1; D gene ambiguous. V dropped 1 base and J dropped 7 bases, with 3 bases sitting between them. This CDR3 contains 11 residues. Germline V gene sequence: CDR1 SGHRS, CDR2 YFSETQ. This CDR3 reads CASSLMNEQFF. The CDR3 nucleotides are TGCGCCAGCAGCTTGATGAATGAGCAGTTCTTC.

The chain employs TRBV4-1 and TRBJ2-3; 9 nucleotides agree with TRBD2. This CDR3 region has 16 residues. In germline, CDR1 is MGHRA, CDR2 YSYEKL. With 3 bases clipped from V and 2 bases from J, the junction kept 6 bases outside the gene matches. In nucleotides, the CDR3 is TGCGCCAGCAGCCAGGGTCTAGCGGGATACACAGATACGCAGTATTTT. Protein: CASSQGLAGYTDTQYF.

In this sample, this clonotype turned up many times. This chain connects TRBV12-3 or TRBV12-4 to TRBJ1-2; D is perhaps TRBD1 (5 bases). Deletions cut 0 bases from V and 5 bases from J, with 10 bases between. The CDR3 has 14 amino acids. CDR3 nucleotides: TGTGCCAGCAGTTTAGCGGGGCCGGGATATGGCTACACCTTC. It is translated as CASSLAGPGYGYTF.

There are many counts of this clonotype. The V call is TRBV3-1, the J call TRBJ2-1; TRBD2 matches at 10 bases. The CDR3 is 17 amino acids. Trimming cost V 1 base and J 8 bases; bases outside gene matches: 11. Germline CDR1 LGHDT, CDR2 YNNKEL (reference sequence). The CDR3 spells CASSQALPSGRVYEQFF. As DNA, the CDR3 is TGTGCCAGCAGCCAAGCCCTGCCTAGCGGGAGAGTATATGAGCAGTTCTTC.

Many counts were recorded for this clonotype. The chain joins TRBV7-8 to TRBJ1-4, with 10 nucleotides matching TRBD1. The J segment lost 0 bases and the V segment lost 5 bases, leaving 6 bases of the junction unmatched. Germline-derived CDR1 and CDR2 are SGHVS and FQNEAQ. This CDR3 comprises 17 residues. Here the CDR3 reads CASSLGQGGATNEKLFF. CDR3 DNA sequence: TGTGCCAGCAGCCTAGGACAGGGGGGGGCAACTAATGAAAAACTGTTTTTT.

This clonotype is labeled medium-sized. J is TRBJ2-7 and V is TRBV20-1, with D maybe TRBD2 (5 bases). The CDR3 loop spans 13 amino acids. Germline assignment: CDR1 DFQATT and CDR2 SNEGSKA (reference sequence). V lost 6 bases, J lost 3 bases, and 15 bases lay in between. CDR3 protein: CSAVGADYYEQYF. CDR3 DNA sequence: TGCAGTGCAGTCGGAGCGGATTACTACGAGCAGTACTTC.

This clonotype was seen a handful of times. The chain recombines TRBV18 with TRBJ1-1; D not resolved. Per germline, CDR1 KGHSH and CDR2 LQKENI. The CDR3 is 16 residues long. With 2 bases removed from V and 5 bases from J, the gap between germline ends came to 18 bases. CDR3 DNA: TGTGCCAGCTCACCAAGGAGGGATCAGACCCTTACTGAAGCTTTCTTT. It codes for CASSPRRDQTLTEAFF.

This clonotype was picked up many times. DNA of the CDR3: TGTGCCAGCATCGAGAGGGGGGCAACTAATGAAAAACTGTTTTTT. Translating it yields CASIERGATNEKLFF. The chain is built from TRBV28 and TRBJ1-4; D may be TRBD1 (6 bases). V was cut by 7 bases and J by 0 bases, with 12 bases left in between. Germline values: CDR1 MDHEN, CDR2 SYDVKM. The length of the CDR3 is 15 residues.

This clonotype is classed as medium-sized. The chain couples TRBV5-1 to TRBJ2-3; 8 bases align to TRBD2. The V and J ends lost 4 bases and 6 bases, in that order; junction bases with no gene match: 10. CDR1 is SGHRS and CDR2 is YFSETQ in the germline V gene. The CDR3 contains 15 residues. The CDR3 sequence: CASSPTGGPIDTQYF. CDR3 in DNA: TGCGCCAGCAGCCCTACGGGAGGGCCTATCGATACGCAGTATTTT. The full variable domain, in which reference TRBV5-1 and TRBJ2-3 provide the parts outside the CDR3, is KAGVTQTPRYLIKTRGQQVTLSCSPISGHRSVSWYQQTPGQGLQFLFEYFSETQRNKGNFPGRFSGRQFSNSRSEMNVSTLELGDSALYLCASSPTGGPIDTQYFGPGTRLTVL.

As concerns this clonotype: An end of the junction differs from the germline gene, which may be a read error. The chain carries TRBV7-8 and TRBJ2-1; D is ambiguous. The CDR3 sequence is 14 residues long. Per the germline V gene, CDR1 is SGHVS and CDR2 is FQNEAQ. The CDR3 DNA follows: TGTGCCAGCTGCTTAATACGGACCTACAATGAGCAGTTCTTC. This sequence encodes CASCLIRTYNEQFF.

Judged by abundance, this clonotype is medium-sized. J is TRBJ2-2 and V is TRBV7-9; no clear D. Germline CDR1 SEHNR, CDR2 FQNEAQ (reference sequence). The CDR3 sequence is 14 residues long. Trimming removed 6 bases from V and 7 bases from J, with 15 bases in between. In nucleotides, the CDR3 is TGTGCCAGCAGACCCGACTCTCTAGGCGGGGAGCTGTTTTTT. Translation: CASRPDSLGGELFF.

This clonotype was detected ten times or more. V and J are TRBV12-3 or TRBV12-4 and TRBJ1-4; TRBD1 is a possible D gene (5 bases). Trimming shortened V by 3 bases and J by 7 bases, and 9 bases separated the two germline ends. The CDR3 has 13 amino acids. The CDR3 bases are TGTGCCAGCAGTTTTCTGGGGGGTGAAAAACTGTTTTTT. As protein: CASSFLGGEKLFF.

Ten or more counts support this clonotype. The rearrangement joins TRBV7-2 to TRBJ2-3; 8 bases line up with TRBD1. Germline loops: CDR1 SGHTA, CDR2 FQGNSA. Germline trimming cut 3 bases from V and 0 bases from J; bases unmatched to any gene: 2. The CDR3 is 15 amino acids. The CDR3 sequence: CASSFRTGSTDTQYF. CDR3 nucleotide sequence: TGTGCCAGCAGCTTCAGGACAGGGAGCACAGATACGCAGTATTTT.

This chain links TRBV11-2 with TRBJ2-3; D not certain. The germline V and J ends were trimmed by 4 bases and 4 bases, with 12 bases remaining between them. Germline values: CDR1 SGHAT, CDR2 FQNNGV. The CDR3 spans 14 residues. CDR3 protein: CASSSPGRPDTQYF. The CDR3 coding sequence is TGTGCCAGCAGCTCCCCTGGTCGCCCAGATACGCAGTATTTT.

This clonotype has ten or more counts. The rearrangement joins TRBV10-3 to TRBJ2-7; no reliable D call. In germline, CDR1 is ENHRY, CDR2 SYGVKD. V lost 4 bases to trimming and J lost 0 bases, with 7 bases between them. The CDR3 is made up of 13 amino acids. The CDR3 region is CAISGEFSYEQYF. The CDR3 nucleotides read TGTGCCATCAGTGGGGAATTCTCCTACGAGCAGTACTTC.

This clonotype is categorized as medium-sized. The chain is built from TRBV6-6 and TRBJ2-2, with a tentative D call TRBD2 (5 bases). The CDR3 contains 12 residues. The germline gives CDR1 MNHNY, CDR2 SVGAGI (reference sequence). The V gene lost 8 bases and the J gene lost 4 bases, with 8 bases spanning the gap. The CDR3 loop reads CASWSGTGELFF. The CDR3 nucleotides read TGTGCCAGCTGGAGCGGCACCGGGGAGCTGTTTTTT.

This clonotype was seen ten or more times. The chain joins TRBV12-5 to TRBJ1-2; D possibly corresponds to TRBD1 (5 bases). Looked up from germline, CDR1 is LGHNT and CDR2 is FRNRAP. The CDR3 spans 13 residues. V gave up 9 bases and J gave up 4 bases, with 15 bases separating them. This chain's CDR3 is CASDSRIGYGYTF. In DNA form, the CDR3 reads TGTGCTAGCGACAGCCGAATTGGCTATGGCTACACCTTC.

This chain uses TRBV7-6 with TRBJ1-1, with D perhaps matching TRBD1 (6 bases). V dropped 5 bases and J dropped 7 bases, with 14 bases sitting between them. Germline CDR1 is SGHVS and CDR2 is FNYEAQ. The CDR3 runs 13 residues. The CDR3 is CASSGTGSYEAFF. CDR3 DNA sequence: TGTGCCAGCAGCGGCACAGGGTCCTATGAAGCTTTCTTT.